This TCR beta chain was observed in a study of T cells in localized non-small cell lung cancer. Study-wide results and limits: The greatest T cell clonality was found in uninvolved adjacent lung (higher than in tumor). Elevated blood T cell density was associated with longer overall survival. The study detected a median approximately 55 of the top 100 tumor clones in adjacent lung.

Regarding this clone: Its specificity is not known.

V lost 6 bases, J lost 2 bases, and 5 bases stayed unmatched. The CDR3 has 16 residues. The V gene's germline CDR1 is MNHEY and CDR2 SMNVEV (reference sequence). Repertoires were generated with immunoSEQ multiplex PCR, while TCRdb's copy carries only in-frame clones and drops some. The sample includes around 41,000 clones, roughly 90% of them seen just once. The chain joins TRBV27 to TRBJ2-2, with TRBD2 matching over 11 bases. This receptor was identified in a female donor aged 60 or older with stage I squamous cell lung carcinoma. The sample consisted of peripheral blood, taken before any cancer treatment. In DNA, the CDR3 is TGTGCCAGCAGACGACTAGCGGGAACAAACACCGGGGAGCTGTTTTTT. Residues: CASRRLAGTNTGELFF.